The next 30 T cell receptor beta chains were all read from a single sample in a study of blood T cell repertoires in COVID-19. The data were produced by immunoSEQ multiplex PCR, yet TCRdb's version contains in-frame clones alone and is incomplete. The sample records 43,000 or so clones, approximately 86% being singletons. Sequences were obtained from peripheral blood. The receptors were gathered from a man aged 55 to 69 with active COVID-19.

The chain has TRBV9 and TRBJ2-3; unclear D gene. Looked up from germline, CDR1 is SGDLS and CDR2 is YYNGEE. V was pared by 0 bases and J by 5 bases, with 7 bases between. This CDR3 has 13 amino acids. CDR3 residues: CASSVASGDTQYF. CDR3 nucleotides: TGTGCCAGCAGCGTAGCTTCGGGAGATACGCAGTATTTT.

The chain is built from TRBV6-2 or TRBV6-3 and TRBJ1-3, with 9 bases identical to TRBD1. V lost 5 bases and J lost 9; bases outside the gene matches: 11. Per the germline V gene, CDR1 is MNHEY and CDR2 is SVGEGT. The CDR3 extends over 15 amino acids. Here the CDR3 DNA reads TGTGCCAGCAGTAGCCGGGACAGGGTATATACCACCATATATTTT. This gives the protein CASSSRDRVYTTIYF.

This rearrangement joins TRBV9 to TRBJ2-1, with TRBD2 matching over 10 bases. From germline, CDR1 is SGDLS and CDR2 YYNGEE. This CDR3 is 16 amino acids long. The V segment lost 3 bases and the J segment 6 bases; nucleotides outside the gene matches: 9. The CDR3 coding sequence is TGTGCCAGCAGCGGGAAAACTAGCGGGGACCCCAATGAGCAGTTCTTC. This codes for CASSGKTSGDPNEQFF. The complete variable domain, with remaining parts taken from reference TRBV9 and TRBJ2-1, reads DSGVTQTPKHLITATGQRVTLRCSPRSGDLSVYWYQQSLDQGLQFLIQYYNGEERAKGNILERFSAQQFPDLHSELNLSSLELGDSALYFCASSGKTSGDPNEQFFGPGTRLTVL.

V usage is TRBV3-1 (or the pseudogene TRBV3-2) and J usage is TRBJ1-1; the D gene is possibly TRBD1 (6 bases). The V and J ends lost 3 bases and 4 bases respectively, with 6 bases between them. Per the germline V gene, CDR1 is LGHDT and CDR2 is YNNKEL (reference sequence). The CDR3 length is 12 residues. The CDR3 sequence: CASSQGATEAFF. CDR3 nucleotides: TGTGCCAGCAGCCAGGGGGCCACTGAAGCTTTCTTT.

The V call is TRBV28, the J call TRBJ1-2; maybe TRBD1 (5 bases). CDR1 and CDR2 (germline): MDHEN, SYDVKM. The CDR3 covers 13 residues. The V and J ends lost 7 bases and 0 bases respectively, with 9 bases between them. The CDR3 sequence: CASIGGANYGYTF. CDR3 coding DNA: TGTGCCAGCATTGGGGGGGCTAACTATGGCTACACCTTC.

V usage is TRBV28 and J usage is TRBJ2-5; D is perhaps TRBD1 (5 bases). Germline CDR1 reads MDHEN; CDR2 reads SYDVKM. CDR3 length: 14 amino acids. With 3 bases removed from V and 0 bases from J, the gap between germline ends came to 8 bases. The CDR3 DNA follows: TGTGCCAGCAGTTTGGGGCCGAACCAAGAGACCCAGTACTTC. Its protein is CASSLGPNQETQYF.

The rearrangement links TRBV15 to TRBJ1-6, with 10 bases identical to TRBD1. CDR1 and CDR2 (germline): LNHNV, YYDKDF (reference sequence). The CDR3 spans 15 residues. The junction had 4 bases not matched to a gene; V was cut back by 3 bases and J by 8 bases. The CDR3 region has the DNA TGTGCCACCAGCAGGGGACAGGGGACGGATTCACCCCTCCACTTT. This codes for CATSRGQGTDSPLHF.

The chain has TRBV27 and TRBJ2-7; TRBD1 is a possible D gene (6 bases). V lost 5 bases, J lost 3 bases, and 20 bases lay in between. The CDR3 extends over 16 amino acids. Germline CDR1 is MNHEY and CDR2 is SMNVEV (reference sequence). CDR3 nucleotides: TGTGCCAGCAGTGAACCGGGACACGGAAAAAGCTACGAGCAGTACTTC. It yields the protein CASSEPGHGKSYEQYF.

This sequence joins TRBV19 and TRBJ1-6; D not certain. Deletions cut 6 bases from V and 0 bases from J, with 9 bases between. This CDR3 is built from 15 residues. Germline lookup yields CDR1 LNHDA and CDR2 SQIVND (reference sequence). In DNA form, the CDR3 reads TGTGCCAGTAGCCCCGCGAGCTCCTATAATTCACCCCTCCACTTT. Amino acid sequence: CASSPASSYNSPLHF.

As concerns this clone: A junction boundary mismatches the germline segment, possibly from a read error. The CDR3 spells CASSDSRTGGGYTF. The CDR3 nucleotides read TGTGCCAGCAGTGACTCACGGACAGGTGGTGGCTACACCTTC. The chain has TRBV6-5 and TRBJ1-2; 7 bases align to TRBD1. The CDR3 contains 14 residues. From germline, CDR1 is MNHEY and CDR2 SVGAGI.

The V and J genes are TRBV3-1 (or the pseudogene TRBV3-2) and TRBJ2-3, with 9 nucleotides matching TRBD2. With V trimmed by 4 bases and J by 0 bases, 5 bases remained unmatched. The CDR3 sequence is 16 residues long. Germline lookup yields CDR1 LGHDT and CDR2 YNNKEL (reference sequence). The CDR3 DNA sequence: TGTGCCAGCAGCCGCCAACTAGCGGGTAGCACAGATACGCAGTATTTT. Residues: CASSRQLAGSTDTQYF.

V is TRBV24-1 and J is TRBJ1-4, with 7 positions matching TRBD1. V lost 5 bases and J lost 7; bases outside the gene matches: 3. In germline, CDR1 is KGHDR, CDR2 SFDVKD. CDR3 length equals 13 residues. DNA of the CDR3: TGTGCCACCAGTGGTCCAGGGGGTGAAAAACTGTTTTTT. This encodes CATSGPGGEKLFF.

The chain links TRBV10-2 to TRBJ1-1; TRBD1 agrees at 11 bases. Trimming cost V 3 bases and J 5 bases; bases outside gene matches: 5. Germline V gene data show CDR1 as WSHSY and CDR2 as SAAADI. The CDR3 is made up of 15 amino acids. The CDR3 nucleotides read TGCGCCAGCAGTGAAGGGGACAGGGGGAGGACTGAAGCTTTCTTT. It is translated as CASSEGDRGRTEAFF.

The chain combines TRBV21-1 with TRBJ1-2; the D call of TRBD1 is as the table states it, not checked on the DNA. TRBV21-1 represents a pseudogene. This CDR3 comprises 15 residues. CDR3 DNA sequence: TGTGCCAGCAGCTACCGGGACAGGGGGCGAGTGGGCTACACCTTC. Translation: CASSYRDRGRVGYTF.

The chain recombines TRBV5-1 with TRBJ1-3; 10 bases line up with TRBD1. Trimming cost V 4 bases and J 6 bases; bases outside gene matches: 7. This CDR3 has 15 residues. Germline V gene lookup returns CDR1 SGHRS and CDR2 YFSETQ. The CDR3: CASSRSGTGENTIYF. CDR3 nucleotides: TGCGCCAGCAGCCGATCCGGGACAGGGGAAAACACCATATATTTT.

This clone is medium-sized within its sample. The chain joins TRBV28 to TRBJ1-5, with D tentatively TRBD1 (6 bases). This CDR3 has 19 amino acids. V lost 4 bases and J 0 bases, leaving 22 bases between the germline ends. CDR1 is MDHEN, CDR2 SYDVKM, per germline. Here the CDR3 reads CASSSSRDTVGLSNQPQHF. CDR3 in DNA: TGTGCCAGCAGTTCGAGCCGGGACACGGTGGGGCTTAGCAATCAGCCCCAGCATTTT.

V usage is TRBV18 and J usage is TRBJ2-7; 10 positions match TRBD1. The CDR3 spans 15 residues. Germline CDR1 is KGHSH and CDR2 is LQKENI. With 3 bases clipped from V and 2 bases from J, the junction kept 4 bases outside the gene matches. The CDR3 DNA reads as TGTGCCAGCTCACCGGCCGGGACAGGGGCCTACGAGCAGTACTTC. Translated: CASSPAGTGAYEQYF.

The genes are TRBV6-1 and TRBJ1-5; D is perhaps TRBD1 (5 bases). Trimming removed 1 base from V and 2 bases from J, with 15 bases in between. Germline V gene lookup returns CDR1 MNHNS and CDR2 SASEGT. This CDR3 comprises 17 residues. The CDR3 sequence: CASSEVRQGPGNQPQHF. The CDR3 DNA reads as TGTGCCAGCAGTGAAGTGCGTCAGGGCCCTGGCAATCAGCCCCAGCATTTT.

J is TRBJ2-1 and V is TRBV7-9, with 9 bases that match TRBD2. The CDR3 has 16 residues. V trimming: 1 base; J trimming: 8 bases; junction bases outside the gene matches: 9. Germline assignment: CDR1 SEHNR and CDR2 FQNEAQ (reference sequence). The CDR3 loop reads CASSLEASGIDDEQFF. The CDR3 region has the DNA TGTGCCAGCAGCTTAGAGGCTAGCGGGATAGACGATGAGCAGTTCTTC.

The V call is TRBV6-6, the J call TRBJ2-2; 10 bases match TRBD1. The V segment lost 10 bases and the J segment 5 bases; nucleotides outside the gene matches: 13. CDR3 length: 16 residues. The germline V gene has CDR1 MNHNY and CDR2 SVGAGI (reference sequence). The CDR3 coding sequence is TGTGCCACCATATATACGGACAGGGGGGATACCGGGGAGCTGTTTTTT. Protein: CATIYTDRGDTGELFF.

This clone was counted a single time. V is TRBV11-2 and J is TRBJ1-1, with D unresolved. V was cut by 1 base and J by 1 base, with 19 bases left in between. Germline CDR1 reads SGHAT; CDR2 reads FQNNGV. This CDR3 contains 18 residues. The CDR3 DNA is TGTGCCAGCAGCTTAGTTGGACTCCGAGGGATCGGGAACACTGAAGCTTTCTTT. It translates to CASSLVGLRGIGNTEAFF.

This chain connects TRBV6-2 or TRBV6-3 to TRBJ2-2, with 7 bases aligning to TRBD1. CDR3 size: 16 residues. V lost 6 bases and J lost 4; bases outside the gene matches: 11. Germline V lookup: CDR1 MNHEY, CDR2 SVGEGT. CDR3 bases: TGTGCCAGCAGCCGAATGACAGGGTCGGGCACCGGGGAGCTGTTTTTT. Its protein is CASSRMTGSGTGELFF.

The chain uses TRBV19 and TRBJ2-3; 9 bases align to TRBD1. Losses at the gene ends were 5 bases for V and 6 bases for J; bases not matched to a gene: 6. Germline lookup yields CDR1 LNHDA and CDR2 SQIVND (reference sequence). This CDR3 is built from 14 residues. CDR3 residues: CASSEQGAKDTQYF. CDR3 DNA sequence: TGTGCCAGTAGTGAACAGGGGGCGAAGGATACGCAGTATTTT.

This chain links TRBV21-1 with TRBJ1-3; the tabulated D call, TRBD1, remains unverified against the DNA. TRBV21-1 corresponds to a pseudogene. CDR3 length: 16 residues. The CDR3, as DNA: TGTGCCAGCAGCAAAGAAAGGGGACAGGGGGGAAACACCATATATTTT. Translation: CASSKERGQGGNTIYF.

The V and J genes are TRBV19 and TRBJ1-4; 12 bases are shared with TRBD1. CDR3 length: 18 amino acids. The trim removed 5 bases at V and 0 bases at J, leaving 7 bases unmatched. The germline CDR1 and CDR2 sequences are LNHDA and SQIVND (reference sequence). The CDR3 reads CASSPPGTGGTTNEKLFF. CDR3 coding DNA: TGTGCCAGTAGTCCCCCCGGGACAGGGGGCACAACTAATGAAAAACTGTTTTTT.

CDR3 DNA: TGCGCCAGCAGCCAGGGAGGGGTGTTCTCTGGGGCCAACGTCCTGACTTTC. Translating it yields CASSQGGVFSGANVLTF. The chain couples TRBV4-3 to TRBJ2-6; 7 bases map to TRBD2. CDR1 and CDR2 from the germline V gene are LGHNA and YSLEER. CDR3 length: 17 residues. With 3 bases clipped from V and 0 bases from J, the junction kept 5 bases outside the gene matches.

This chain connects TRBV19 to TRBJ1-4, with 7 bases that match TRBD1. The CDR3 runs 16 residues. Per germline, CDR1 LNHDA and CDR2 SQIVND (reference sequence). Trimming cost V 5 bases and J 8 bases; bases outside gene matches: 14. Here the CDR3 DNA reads TGTGCCAGTAGTCCTCGGACAGGCGGGACATGGGAAAAACTGTTTTTT. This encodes CASSPRTGGTWEKLFF.

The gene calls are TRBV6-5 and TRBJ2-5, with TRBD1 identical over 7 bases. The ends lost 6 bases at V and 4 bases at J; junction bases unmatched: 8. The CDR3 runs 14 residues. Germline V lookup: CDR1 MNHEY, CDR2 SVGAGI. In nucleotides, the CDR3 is TGTGCCAGCAGCTCCCCGGACAGGAGAGAGACCCAGTACTTC. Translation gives CASSSPDRRETQYF.

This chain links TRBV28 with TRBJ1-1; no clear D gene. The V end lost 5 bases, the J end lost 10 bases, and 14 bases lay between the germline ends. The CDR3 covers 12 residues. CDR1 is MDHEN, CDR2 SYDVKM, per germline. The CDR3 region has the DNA TGTGCCAGCAGTGCCAAAGTTCGGGTAGCTTTCTTT. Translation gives CASSAKVRVAFF.

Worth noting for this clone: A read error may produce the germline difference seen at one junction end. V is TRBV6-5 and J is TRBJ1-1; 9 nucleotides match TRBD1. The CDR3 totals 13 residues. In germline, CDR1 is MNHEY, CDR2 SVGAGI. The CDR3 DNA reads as TGTGCCAGCAGATCCGGGACAGGGCTGTTAGTGGTCTTT. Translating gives CASRSGTGLLVVF.